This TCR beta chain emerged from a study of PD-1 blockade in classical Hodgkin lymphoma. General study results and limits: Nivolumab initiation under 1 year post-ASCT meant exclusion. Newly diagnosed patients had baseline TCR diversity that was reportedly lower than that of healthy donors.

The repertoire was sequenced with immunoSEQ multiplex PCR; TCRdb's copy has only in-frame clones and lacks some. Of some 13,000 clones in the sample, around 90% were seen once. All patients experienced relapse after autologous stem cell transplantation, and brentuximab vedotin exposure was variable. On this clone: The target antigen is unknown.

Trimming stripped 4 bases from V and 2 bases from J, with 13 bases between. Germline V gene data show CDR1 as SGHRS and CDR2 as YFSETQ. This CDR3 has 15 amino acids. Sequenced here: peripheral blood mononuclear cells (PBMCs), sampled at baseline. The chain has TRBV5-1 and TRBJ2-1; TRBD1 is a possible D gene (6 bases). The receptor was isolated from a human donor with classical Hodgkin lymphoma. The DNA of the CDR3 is TGCGCCAGCAGCCCTAGGACAGCGACCTACAATGAGCAGTTCTTC. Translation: CASSPRTATYNEQFF.